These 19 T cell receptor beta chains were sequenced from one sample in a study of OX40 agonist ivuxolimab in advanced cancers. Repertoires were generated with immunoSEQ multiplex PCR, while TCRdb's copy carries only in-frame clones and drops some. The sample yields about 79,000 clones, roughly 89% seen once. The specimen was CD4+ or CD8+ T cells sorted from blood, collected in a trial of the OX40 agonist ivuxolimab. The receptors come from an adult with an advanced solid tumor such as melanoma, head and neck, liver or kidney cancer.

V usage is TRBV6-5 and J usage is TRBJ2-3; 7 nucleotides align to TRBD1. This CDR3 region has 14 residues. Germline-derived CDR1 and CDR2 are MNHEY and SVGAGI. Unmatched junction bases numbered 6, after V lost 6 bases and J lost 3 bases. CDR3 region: CASRSQGVTDTQYF. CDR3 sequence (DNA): TGTGCCAGCAGATCCCAGGGGGTGACAGATACGCAGTATTTT.

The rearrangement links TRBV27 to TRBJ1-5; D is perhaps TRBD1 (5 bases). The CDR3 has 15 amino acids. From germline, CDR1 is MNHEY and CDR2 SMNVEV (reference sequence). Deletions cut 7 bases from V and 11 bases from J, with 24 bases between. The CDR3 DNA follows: TGTGCCAGCAAAGAACAGAGGGACTCCCCGGGTGCCCAGCATTTT. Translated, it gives CASKEQRDSPGAQHF.

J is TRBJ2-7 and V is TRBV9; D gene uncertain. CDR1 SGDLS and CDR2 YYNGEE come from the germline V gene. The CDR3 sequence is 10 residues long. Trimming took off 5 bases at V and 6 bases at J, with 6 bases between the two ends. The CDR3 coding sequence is TGTGCCAGCAGTCGGAGCGAGCAGTACTTC. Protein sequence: CASSRSEQYF. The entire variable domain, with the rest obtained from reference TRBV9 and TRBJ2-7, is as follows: DSGVTQTPKHLITATGQRVTLRCSPRSGDLSVYWYQQSLDQGLQFLIQYYNGEERAKGNILERFSAQQFPDLHSELNLSSLELGDSALYFCASSRSEQYFGPGTRLTVT.

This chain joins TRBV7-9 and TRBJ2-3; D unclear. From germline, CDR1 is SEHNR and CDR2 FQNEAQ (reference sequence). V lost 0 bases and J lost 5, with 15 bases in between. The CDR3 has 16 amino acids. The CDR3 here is CASSLATSIHRDTQYF. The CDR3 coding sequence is TGTGCCAGCAGCTTAGCCACATCTATTCACAGAGATACGCAGTATTTT.

The CDR3 here is CASQTRSPYEQYF. In DNA form, the CDR3 reads TGTGCCAGCCAGACTAGATCGCCCTACGAGCAGTACTTC. This rearrangement joins TRBV2 to TRBJ2-5; TRBD2 might be the D (6 bases). The J call could be wrong; TRBJ2-7 is a better fit for the DNA end. Germline V lookup: CDR1 SNHLY, CDR2 FYNNEI. The CDR3 sequence is 13 residues long.

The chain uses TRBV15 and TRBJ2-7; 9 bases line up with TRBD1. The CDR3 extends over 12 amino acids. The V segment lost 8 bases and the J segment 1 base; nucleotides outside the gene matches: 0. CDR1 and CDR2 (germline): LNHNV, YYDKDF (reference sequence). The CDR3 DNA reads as TGTGCCACCGGGACAGGGTCCTACGAGCAGTACTTC. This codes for CATGTGSYEQYF.

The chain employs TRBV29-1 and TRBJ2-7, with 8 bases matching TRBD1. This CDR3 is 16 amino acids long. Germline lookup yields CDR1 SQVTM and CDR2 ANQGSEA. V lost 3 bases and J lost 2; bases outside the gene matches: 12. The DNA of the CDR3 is TGCAGCGTTGAGGTGGGGGAGAGACAGGGGACCTACGAGCAGTACTTC. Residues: CSVEVGERQGTYEQYF.

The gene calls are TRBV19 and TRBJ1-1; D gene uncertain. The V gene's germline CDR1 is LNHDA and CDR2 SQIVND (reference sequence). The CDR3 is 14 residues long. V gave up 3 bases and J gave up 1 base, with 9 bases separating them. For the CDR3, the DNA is TGTGCCAGTAGTATTTTGCCGGGGAACACTGAAGCTTTCTTT. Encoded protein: CASSILPGNTEAFF.

The DNA of the CDR3 is TGTGCCAGCAGCTTAATGGGCAGTAGCACAGATACGCAGTATTTT. It yields the protein CASSLMGSSTDTQYF. The chain links TRBV7-3 to TRBJ2-3; D gene unclear. This CDR3 is 15 amino acids long. The germline CDR1 and CDR2 sequences are SGHTA and FQGTGA. V lost 1 base to trimming and J lost 0 bases, with 8 bases between them.

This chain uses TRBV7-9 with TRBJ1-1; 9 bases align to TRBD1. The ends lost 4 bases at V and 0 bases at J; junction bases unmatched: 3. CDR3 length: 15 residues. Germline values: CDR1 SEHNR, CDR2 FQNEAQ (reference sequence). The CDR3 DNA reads TGTGCCAGCAGCTGGGGACAGGGAATGAACACTGAAGCTTTCTTT. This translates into CASSWGQGMNTEAFF.

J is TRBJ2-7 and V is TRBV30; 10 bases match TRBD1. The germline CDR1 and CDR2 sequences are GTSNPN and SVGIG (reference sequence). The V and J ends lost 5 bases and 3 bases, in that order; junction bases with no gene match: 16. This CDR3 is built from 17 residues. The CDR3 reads CAWVEKPGQGIHYEQYF. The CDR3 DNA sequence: TGTGCCTGGGTTGAGAAACCGGGACAGGGGATACACTACGAGCAGTACTTC.

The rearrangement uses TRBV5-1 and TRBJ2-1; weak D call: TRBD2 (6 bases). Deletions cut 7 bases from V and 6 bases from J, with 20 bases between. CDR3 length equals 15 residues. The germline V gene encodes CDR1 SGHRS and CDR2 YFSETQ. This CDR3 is CASAPGRVDVNEQFF. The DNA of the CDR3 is TGCGCCAGCGCCCCCGGGAGAGTCGACGTCAATGAGCAGTTCTTC.

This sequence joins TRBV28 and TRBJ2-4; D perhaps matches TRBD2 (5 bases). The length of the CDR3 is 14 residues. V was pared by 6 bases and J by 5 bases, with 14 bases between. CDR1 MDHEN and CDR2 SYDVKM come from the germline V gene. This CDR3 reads CASSVYMGENIQYF. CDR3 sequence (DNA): TGTGCCAGCAGCGTTTATATGGGAGAAAACATTCAGTACTTC.

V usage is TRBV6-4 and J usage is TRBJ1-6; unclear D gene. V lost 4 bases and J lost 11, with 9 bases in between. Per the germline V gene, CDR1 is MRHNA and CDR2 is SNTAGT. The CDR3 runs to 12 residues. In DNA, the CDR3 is TGTGCCAGCAGTGCCGACGGGACACCCCTCCACTTT. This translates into CASSADGTPLHF.

The CDR3: CASSGSSYNEQFF. The CDR3 DNA sequence: TGTGCCAGCTCGGGCAGCTCCTACAATGAGCAGTTCTTC. V and J are TRBV7-9 and TRBJ2-1; D is ambiguous. Trimming shortened V by 8 bases and J by 0 bases, and 8 bases separated the two germline ends. Germline V gene lookup returns CDR1 SEHNR and CDR2 FQNEAQ (reference sequence). There are 13 residues in the CDR3.

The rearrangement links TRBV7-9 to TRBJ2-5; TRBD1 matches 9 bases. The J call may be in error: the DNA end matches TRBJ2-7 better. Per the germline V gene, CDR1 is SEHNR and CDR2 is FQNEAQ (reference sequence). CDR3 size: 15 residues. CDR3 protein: CASSLTRDRAYEQYF. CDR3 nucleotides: TGTGCCAGCAGCTTGACCCGGGACAGGGCGTACGAGCAGTACTTC.

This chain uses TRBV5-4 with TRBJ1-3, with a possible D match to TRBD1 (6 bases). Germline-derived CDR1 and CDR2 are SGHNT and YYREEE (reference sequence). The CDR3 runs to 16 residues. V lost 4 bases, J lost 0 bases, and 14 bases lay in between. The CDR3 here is CASSPGQPGSGNTIYF. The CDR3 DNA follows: TGTGCCAGCAGCCCCGGACAGCCTGGCTCTGGAAACACCATATATTTT.

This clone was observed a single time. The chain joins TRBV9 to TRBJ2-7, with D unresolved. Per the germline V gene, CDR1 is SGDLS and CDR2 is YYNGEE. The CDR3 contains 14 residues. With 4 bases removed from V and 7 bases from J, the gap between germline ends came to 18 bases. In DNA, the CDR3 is TGTGCCAGCAGCCCAGCCGGGCCTCTGGCGGAGCAGTACTTC. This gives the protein CASSPAGPLAEQYF.

The CDR3 is CASSNGGSSYNEQFF. CDR3 DNA: TGTGCCAGCAGCAACGGGGGAAGCTCCTACAATGAGCAGTTCTTC. The rearrangement links TRBV7-3 to TRBJ2-1, with D tentatively TRBD2 (6 bases). Trimming stripped 5 bases from V and 0 bases from J, with 11 bases between. The CDR3 has 15 amino acids. Germline V gives CDR1 SGHTA, CDR2 FQGTGA.